This T cell receptor (beta chain) came from a study of T cell responses to AZD1222 COVID-19 vaccine. Overall study: Pooling covered second doses at about 4 or about 12 weeks. Study conclusions and caveats: Along spike, vaccine-associated CD4 TCRs were found throughout, with dominance at 160-218 and 743-854. White British donors predominated, females outnumbered males, and clonal diversity was possibly underestimated. As reported, nearly half of all spike-specific TCRs target variant regions that are unmutated.

Here immunoSEQ multiplex PCR was the method, and the copy in TCRdb shows in-frame clones only, minus some. This repertoire shows roughly 70,000 clones, 85% found once; its top ten account for just over 20%. The CDR3 runs 16 residues. The V end lost 0 bases, the J end lost 1 base, and 10 bases lay between the germline ends. Germline V CDR1 and CDR2: LNHDA, SQIVND (reference sequence). In this sample, this clone turned up once. No antigen is known for it. The TCR originated in an adult in good health. The rearrangement joins TRBV19 to TRBJ2-1, with D possibly being TRBD1 (6 bases). Sequences were derived from peripheral blood, sampled on day 0 of AZD1222 vaccination. This CDR3 is CASSIEPQGSYNEQFF. The CDR3 DNA reads TGTGCCAGTAGTATAGAGCCCCAGGGGTCCTACAATGAGCAGTTCTTC. Using reference TRBV19 and TRBJ2-1 for the parts outside the CDR3, the full variable domain is DGGITQSPKYLFRKEGQNVTLSCEQNLNHDAMYWYRQDPGQGLRLIYYSQIVNDFQKGDIAEGYSVSREKKESFPLTVTSAQKNPTAFYLCASSIEPQGSYNEQFFGPGTRLTVL.